This is a list of T cell receptor beta chains from one sample in a study of blood T cells in healthy people across ages. One entry per CDR3 protein results from TCRdb running MiXCR on the 5' RACE reads. The table has roughly 1.4 million distinct CDR3 sequences, approximately 60% seen once. The sample taken for sequencing was blood. These receptors were taken from a man aged 18 to 29 in good health. The CDR3 runs from the conserved cysteine through the conserved F or W. A D gene is named only where the DNA matches it firmly. A row's size may be missing; if present it is once, few, many or a size class.

v_gene,abundance,len,d_gene,j_gene,CDR3nt,CDR3aa
TRBV19,-,17,-,TRBJ2-7,TGTGCCAGTAGTATCTTGGCCCCCAGTGGATCACCCTACGAGCAGTACTTC,CASSILAPSGSPYEQYF
TRBV5-6,once,14,-,TRBJ2-7,TGTACCAGCAGCTTTTCCGGGGCCAGAAACGAGCAGTACTTC,CTSSFSGARNEQYF
TRBV10-3,once,14,TRBD1,TRBJ1-6,TGTGCCATCAGTGGCACAGGGGGGTCCTCACCCCTCCACTTT,CAISGTGGSSPLHF
TRBV20-1,-,13,-,TRBJ2-7,TGCAGTGCTAGCGGCAGGACCTTGCTCGGGCAGTACTTC,CSASGRTLLGQYF
TRBV29-1,once,10,-,TRBJ1-1,TGCAGCGTTGTTGTCGCAGAAGCTTTCTTT,CSVVVAEAFF
TRBV28,-,12,-,TRBJ1-2,TGTGCCAGTAGTTTTGAGAACTATGGCTACACCTTC,CASSFENYGYTF
TRBV20-1,-,18,TRBD1,TRBJ1-6,TGCAGTGCTAGAGATCCTAGGACAGGGATCTCCTATAATTCACCCCTCCACTTT,CSARDPRTGISYNSPLHF
TRBV27,-,17,TRBD2,TRBJ2-5,TGTGCCAGCAGTTTACTAGCTAGCGGGGGGGCTCGAGAGACCCAGTACTTC,CASSLLASGGARETQYF
TRBV7-2,-,19,TRBD2,TRBJ2-5,TGTGCCAGCAGCTTAGTCCCCGCCGGGGCTAGCGGGGGGTTGGAGACCCAGTACTTC,CASSLVPAGASGGLETQYF
TRBV6-1,-,13,TRBD2,TRBJ2-1,TGTGCCAGCAAAATTAGCGGGAGCAATGAGCAGTTCTTC,CASKISGSNEQFF
TRBV5-1,-,15,TRBD1,TRBJ1-1,TGCGCCAGCAGCTCATTGACAGGGGGCATCTCTGAAGCTTTCTTT,CASSSLTGGISEAFF
TRBV3-1,-,17,-,TRBJ2-5,TGTGCCAGCAGCCAAGAAGGGGAGGACCGGCACGAAGAGACCCAGTACTTC,CASSQEGEDRHEETQYF
TRBV20-1,-,15,TRBD2,TRBJ2-3,TGCAGTGCTAAGGGACTAGCGGGGGGGACGGATACGCAGTATTTT,CSAKGLAGGTDTQYF
TRBV24-1,-,14,-,TRBJ1-1,TGTGCCACCAGTATGGGGACAAAGAACACTGAAGCTTTCTTT,CATSMGTKNTEAFF
TRBV4-3,-,15,-,TRBJ2-1,TGCGCCAGCAGCCAAGAACTAGTTGGGGTTCATGAGCAGTTCTTC,CASSQELVGVHEQFF
TRBV19,-,15,-,TRBJ1-4,TGTGCCAGCAGAGGACTACAGGGTTCAGATGAAAAACTGTTTTTT,CASRGLQGSDEKLFF
TRBV6-2/TRBV6-3,-,12,-,TRBJ2-3,TGTGCCAGCAGTTCGACTAGTGTTACGCAGTATTTT,CASSSTSVTQYF
TRBV9,few,15,TRBD2,TRBJ2-3,TGTGCCAGCACCTCGGGGGGGCCTAGCACAGATACGCAGTATTTT,CASTSGGPSTDTQYF
TRBV7-9,-,15,-,TRBJ2-1,TGTGCCAGCAGCTTAGCTGGTACACGCTACAATGAGCAGTTCTTC,CASSLAGTRYNEQFF
TRBV11-2,-,17,TRBD1,TRBJ1-3,TGTGCCAGCAGCTTAGCTGGATCAGGGGGCGATGGAAACACCATATATTTT,CASSLAGSGGDGNTIYF
TRBV5-1,-,15,-,TRBJ2-7,TGCGCCAGCAGAGGTGAAGGACTCAGCTCCTACGAGCAGTACTTC,CASRGEGLSSYEQYF
TRBV7-9,few,13,-,TRBJ2-1,TGTGCCAGCAGCCCGACTATTCCTCATGAGCAGTTCTTC,CASSPTIPHEQFF
TRBV6-1,once,16,-,TRBJ1-1,TGTGCCAGCAGTGTCACCCGGTGGACGGTGAACACTGAAGCTTTCTTT,CASSVTRWTVNTEAFF
TRBV20-1,few,14,TRBD2,TRBJ2-7,TGCAGTGCTAGACTAGCGGGGACGTCCTACGAGCAGTACTTC,CSARLAGTSYEQYF
TRBV28,-,14,-,TRBJ2-7,TGTGCCAGCAGCGATACCGGGGCAGACTACGAGCAGTACTTC,CASSDTGADYEQYF
TRBV2,-,14,TRBD1,TRBJ2-4,TGTGCCACTCAAGTAGGGACAGGGGTCGGGGAGCAGTACTTC,CATQVGTGVGEQYF
TRBV5-1,-,16,-,TRBJ2-2,TGCGCCAGCAGCTTAATCGGAAAGACGAACACCGGGGAGCTGTTTTTT,CASSLIGKTNTGELFF
TRBV7-9,-,15,-,TRBJ2-4,TGTGCCAGCAACCCTGAATCAGGATTATACAATGAGCAGTACTTC,CASNPESGLYNEQYF
TRBV4-2,-,13,-,TRBJ2-7,TGTGCCAGCAGCCAAGCCCATTATTACGAGCAGTACTTC,CASSQAHYYEQYF
TRBV5-1,few,14,-,TRBJ2-3,TGCGCCAGCAGCTTTGGGCTACCCACAGATACGCAGTATTTT,CASSFGLPTDTQYF
TRBV6-2/TRBV6-3,once,15,-,TRBJ2-5,TGTGCCAGCAGTGGCAGGGCTGTGGACCAAGAGACCCAGTACTTC,CASSGRAVDQETQYF
TRBV7-2,-,14,-,TRBJ2-7,TGTGCCAGCAGGCTAACCCGGGGATCCTACGAGCAGTACTTC,CASRLTRGSYEQYF
TRBV4-3,-,14,-,TRBJ1-4,TGCGCCAGCAGCCAAGTTGGGCTTTTGGAAAAACTGTTTTTT,CASSQVGLLEKLFF
TRBV7-2,-,17,-,TRBJ2-7,TGTGCCAGCAGCAATACCTTCGGTCGGGGCCTCTTAGACGAGCGGTACTTC,CASSNTFGRGLLDERYF
TRBV5-1,-,12,-,TRBJ2-7,TGCGCCAGCAGCCCCATAGGTTACGAGCAGTACTTC,CASSPIGYEQYF
TRBV6-5,few,15,-,TRBJ2-1,TGTGCCAGCAGTGCGGGACAGCTAGGGTACAATGAGCAGTTCTTC,CASSAGQLGYNEQFF
TRBV11-2,-,12,-,TRBJ2-4,TGTGCCAGCAGCCTTAGCATGAACATTCAGTACTTC,CASSLSMNIQYF
TRBV4-2,-,15,-,TRBJ2-4,TGTGCCAGCAGCCGCGACCAGATCCCCAAAAACATTCAGTACTTC,CASSRDQIPKNIQYF